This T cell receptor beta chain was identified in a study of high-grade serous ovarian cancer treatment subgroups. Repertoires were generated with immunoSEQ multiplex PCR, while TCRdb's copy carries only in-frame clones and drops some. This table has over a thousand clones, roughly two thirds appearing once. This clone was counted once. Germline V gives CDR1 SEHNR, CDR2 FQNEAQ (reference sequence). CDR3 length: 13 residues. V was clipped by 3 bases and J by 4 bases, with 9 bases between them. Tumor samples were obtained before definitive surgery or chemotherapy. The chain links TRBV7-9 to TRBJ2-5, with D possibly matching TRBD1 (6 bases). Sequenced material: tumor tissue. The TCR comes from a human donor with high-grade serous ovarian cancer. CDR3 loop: CASSFGGVETQYF. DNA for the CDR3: TGTGCCAGCAGCTTTGGGGGCGTAGAGACCCAGTACTTC.